This T cell receptor (beta chain) came from a study of blood T cell repertoires in COVID-19. The V end lost 3 bases, the J end lost 8 bases, and 10 bases lay between the germline ends. This CDR3 has 12 amino acids. Per germline, CDR1 MDHEN and CDR2 SYDVKM. This clone was observed once. Under the authors' procedure: Amplification of reference gene primers provided the estimated nucleated cell counts. Produced via immunoSEQ multiplex PCR; TCRdb's table is partial and in-frame only. V, J and clone size derive from that table, while D and trimming were established from the DNA sequence. The data hold about 350,000 clones, with roughly 86% observed a single time.

Sequencing used PBMCs or T cells enriched from blood (not recorded which). The chain joins TRBV28 to TRBJ1-2; D may be TRBD1 (6 bases). This clonotype was sampled from a woman aged 25-40 years who had been exposed to COVID-19. The CDR3 loop reads CASSFSGGGYTF. CDR3 nucleotides: TGTGCCAGCAGTTTTTCGGGGGGCGGCTACACCTTC.